A single sample gave rise to the 7 T cell receptor beta chains below, sequenced in a study of shared clonotypes between healthy human individuals. The repertoire was sequenced with immunoSEQ multiplex PCR; TCRdb's copy has only in-frame clones and lacks some. The sample shows 2 million to 2.5 million clones, under 97% of them seen only once. The sample was naive CD4+ T cells sorted from blood. The subset denotes: CD45RA+ positively selected. The origin of the receptors is a man in his late teens or twenties in good health.

The chain has TRBV4-2 and TRBJ2-3; tentatively, D is TRBD2 (7 bases). Germline V gives CDR1 LGHNA, CDR2 YNFKEQ. V lost 0 bases and J lost 4, with 11 bases in between. The CDR3 length is 15 residues. The CDR3 DNA reads as TGTGCCAGCAGCCAAGAGGGGGGGCCCCCAGATACGCAGTATTTT. This sequence encodes CASSQEGGPPDTQYF.

The rearrangement uses TRBV7-2 and TRBJ2-4, with D perhaps given as TRBD1 or TRBD2 (5 bases each). Per germline, CDR1 SGHTA and CDR2 FQGNSA. Trimming took off 4 bases at V and 4 bases at J, with 11 bases between the two ends. The CDR3 loop spans 14 amino acids. The CDR3 region has the DNA TGTGCCAGCAGCTCGGGGACGGGGAAAAACATTCAGTACTTC. This translates into CASSSGTGKNIQYF.

V is TRBV7-9 and J is TRBJ1-2, with D possibly matching TRBD1 (5 bases). The CDR3 runs to 15 residues. Trimming stripped 5 bases from V and 2 bases from J, with 15 bases between. Germline-derived CDR1 and CDR2 are SEHNR and FQNEAQ (reference sequence). The CDR3 loop is CASSPRAGPNYGYTF. Written as DNA, the CDR3 is TGTGCCAGCAGCCCCAGGGCGGGGCCCAACTATGGCTACACCTTC. Full variable domain (remainder filled in from reference TRBV7-9 and TRBJ1-2): DTGVSQNPRHKITKRGQNVTFRCDPISEHNRLYWYRQTLGQGPEFLTYFQNEAQLEKSRLLSDRFSAERPKGSFSTLEIQRTEQGDSAMYLCASSPRAGPNYGYTFGSGTRLTVV.

The chain carries TRBV6-6 and TRBJ2-7; D unclear. CDR1 is MNHNY, CDR2 SVGAGI, per germline (reference sequence). This CDR3 is built from 15 residues. Trimming shortened V by 0 bases and J by 0 bases, and 9 bases separated the two germline ends. CDR3 amino acids: CASSYSKRSSYEQYF. CDR3 in DNA: TGTGCCAGCAGTTACTCGAAAAGGAGCTCCTACGAGCAGTACTTC.

In DNA, the CDR3 is TGTGCCGTTGAAGCCGGGACAAATCCTTACGAGCAGTACTTC. This codes for CAVEAGTNPYEQYF. The genes are TRBV28 and TRBJ2-7; TRBD1 might be the D (6 bases). The CDR3 spans 14 residues. Germline V lookup: CDR1 MDHEN, CDR2 SYDVKM. Trimming cost V 11 bases and J 4 bases, with 21 bases left between them.

V is TRBV5-1 and J is TRBJ2-7; D may be TRBD1 (6 bases). Germline values: CDR1 SGHRS, CDR2 YFSETQ. The germline V and J ends were trimmed by 4 bases and 4 bases, with 21 bases remaining between them. The CDR3 is 16 residues long. The CDR3 sequence is CASSPITLQGGYEQYF. The CDR3 region has the DNA TGCGCCAGCAGCCCCATCACGTTACAGGGCGGGTACGAGCAGTACTTC. Variable domain in full (rest from reference TRBV5-1 and TRBJ2-7): KAGVTQTPRYLIKTRGQQVTLSCSPISGHRSVSWYQQTPGQGLQFLFEYFSETQRNKGNFPGRFSGRQFSNSRSEMNVSTLELGDSALYLCASSPITLQGGYEQYFGPGTRLTVT.

The chain is built from TRBV18 and TRBJ2-2; D gene ambiguous. Germline CDR1 KGHSH, CDR2 LQKENI. This CDR3 contains 14 residues. The V gene lost 7 bases and the J gene lost 1 base, with 10 bases spanning the gap. The CDR3 DNA sequence: TGTGCCAGCTTAAAGGACGGGAACACCGGGGAGCTGTTTTTT. It specifies CASLKDGNTGELFF.